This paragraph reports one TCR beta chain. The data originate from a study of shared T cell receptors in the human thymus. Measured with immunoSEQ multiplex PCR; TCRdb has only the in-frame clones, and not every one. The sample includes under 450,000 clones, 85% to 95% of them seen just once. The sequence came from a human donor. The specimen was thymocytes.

DNA for the CDR3: TGTGCCAGCAGCTTAGATGGGTCTCTGGGAAGGGACGAGCAGTACTTC. It yields the protein CASSLDGSLGRDEQYF. The V and J genes are TRBV11-2 and TRBJ2-7; D unclear. This CDR3 contains 16 residues. Trimming shortened V by 0 bases and J by 5 bases, and 17 bases separated the two germline ends. The V gene's germline CDR1 is SGHAT and CDR2 FQNNGV.